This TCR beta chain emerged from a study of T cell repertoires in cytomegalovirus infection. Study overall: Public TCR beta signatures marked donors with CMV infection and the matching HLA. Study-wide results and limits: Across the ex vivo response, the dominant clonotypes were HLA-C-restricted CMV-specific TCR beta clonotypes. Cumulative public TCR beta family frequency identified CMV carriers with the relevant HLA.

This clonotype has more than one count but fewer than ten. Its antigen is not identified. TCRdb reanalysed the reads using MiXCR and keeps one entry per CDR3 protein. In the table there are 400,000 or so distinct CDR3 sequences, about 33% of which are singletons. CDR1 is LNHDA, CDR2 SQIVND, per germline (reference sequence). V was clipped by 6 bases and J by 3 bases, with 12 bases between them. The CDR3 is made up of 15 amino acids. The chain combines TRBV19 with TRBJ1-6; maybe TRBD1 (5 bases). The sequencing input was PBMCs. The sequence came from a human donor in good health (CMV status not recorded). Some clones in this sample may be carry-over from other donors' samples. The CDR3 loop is CASRPGTDYNSPLHF. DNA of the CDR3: TGTGCCAGTAGGCCCGGGACGGACTATAATTCACCCCTCCACTTT.